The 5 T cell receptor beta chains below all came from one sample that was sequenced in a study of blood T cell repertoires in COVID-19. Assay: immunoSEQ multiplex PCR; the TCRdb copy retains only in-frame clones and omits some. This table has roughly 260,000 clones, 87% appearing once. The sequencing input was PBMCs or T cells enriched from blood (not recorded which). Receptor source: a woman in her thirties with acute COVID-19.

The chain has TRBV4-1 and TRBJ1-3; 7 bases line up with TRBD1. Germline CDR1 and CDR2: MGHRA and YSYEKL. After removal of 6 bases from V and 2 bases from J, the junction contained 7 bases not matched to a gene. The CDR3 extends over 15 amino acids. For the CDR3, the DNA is TGCGCCAGCAGACCCATGACAGGGACTGGAAACACCATATATTTT. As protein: CASRPMTGTGNTIYF.

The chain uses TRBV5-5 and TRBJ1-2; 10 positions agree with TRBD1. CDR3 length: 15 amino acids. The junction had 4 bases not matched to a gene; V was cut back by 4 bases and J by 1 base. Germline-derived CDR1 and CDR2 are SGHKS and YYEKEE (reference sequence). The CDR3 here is CASSQTGGFNYGYTF. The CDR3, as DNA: TGTGCCAGCAGCCAGACAGGGGGCTTTAACTATGGCTACACCTTC. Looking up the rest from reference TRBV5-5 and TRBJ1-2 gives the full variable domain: DAGVTQSPTHLIKTRGQQVTLRCSPISGHKSVSWYQQVLGQGPQFIFQYYEKEERGRGNFPDRFSARQFPNYSSELNVNALLLGDSALYLCASSQTGGFNYGYTFGSGTRLTVV.

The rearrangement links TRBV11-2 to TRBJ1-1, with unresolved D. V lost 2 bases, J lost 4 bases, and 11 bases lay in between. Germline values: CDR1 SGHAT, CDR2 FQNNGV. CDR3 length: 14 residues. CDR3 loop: CASSLTDSGTEAFF. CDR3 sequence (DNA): TGTGCCAGCAGCTTAACCGATAGTGGCACTGAAGCTTTCTTT.

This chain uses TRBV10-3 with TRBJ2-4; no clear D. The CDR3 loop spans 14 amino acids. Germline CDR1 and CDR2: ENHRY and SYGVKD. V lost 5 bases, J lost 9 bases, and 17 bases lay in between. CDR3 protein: CAISPDRSGSIQYF. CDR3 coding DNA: TGTGCCATCAGTCCCGATCGATCGGGTAGCATTCAGTACTTC.

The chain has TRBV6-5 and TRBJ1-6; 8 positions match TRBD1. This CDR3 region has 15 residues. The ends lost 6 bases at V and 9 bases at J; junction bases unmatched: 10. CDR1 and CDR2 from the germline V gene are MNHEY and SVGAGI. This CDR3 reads CASSPDRVGGSPLHF. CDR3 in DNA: TGTGCCAGCAGCCCGGACAGGGTTGGAGGTTCACCCCTCCACTTT.